A single sample gave rise to the 28 T cell receptor beta chains below, sequenced in a study of blood T cell repertoires in COVID-19. Here immunoSEQ multiplex PCR was the method, and the copy in TCRdb shows in-frame clones only, minus some. The data contain tens of thousands of clones, 65% to 90% of them seen just once; the ten biggest clones take up under 3%. The sample taken for sequencing was peripheral blood. The source is a man older than 75 with acute or convalescent COVID-19.

The rearrangement uses TRBV20-1 and TRBJ1-1; D might be TRBD1 (5 bases). The CDR3 is made up of 11 amino acids. CDR1 and CDR2 (germline): DFQATT, SNEGSKA (reference sequence). In DNA form, the CDR3 reads TGCGGACGGCAGGGTAACACTGAAGCTTTCTTT. Encoded protein: CGRQGNTEAFF.

This clone occurred a few times. Here the CDR3 DNA reads TGTGCCAGCAGCCTTGGGACAGGCTATGGCTACACCTTC. Translation: CASSLGTGYGYTF. V and J are TRBV7-8 and TRBJ1-2; 8 nucleotides match TRBD1. Trimming cost V 5 bases and J 4 bases; bases outside gene matches: 3. The germline V gene encodes CDR1 SGHVS and CDR2 FQNEAQ. CDR3 size: 13 residues.

This CDR3 reads CASSFDRAVTEAFF. CDR3 sequence (DNA): TGTGCCAGTAGTTTCGACAGGGCCGTCACTGAAGCTTTCTTT. V and J are TRBV19 and TRBJ1-1, with TRBD1 matching 7 bases. Trimming cost V 5 bases and J 4 bases; bases outside gene matches: 7. CDR3 size: 14 residues. Germline V gene data show CDR1 as LNHDA and CDR2 as SQIVND (reference sequence). The whole variable domain, remainder taken from reference TRBV19 and TRBJ1-1, is DGGITQSPKYLFRKEGQNVTLSCEQNLNHDAMYWYRQDPGQGLRLIYYSQIVNDFQKGDIAEGYSVSREKKESFPLTVTSAQKNPTAFYLCASSFDRAVTEAFFGQGTRLTVV.

The chain links TRBV11-2 to TRBJ2-7; D is undetermined. CDR3 length: 14 residues. Between the trimmed V and J ends, which lost 1 base and 0 bases, there was a span of 7 bases. Germline CDR1 and CDR2: SGHAT and FQNNGV. Here the CDR3 reads CASSLGQSSYEQYF. DNA for the CDR3: TGTGCCAGCAGCTTAGGGCAAAGCTCCTACGAGCAGTACTTC.

V is TRBV6-2 or TRBV6-3 and J is TRBJ2-7; the D call may be TRBD1 or TRBD2 (6 bases each). Germline-derived CDR1 and CDR2 are MNHEY and SVGEGT. The CDR3 runs 13 residues. The V end was cut by 6 bases, the J end by 3 bases, with 12 bases between. Here the CDR3 DNA reads TGTGCCAGCAGGTACGGGGGCAGCTACGAGCAGTACTTC. Protein product: CASRYGGSYEQYF.

This chain uses TRBV5-6 with TRBJ1-2; TRBD1 might be the D (5 bases). V was cut by 7 bases and J by 4 bases, with 17 bases left in between. The CDR3 totals 14 residues. Germline V gene lookup returns CDR1 SGHDT and CDR2 YYEEEE. In DNA, the CDR3 is TGTGCCAGCGCCGATGGGGGGGTGGCCTATGGCTACACCTTC. It yields the protein CASADGGVAYGYTF. Using reference TRBV5-6 and TRBJ1-2 for the parts outside the CDR3, the full variable domain is DAGVTQSPTHLIKTRGQQVTLRCSPKSGHDTVSWYQQALGQGPQFIFQYYEEEERQRGNFPDRFSGHQFPNYSSELNVNALLLGDSALYLCASADGGVAYGYTFGSGTRLTVV.

The chain couples TRBV25-1 to TRBJ2-3, with a possible D match to TRBD1 (5 bases). This CDR3 region has 14 residues. Trimming pared 4 bases from V and 11 bases from J, leaving 19 bases between. Germline CDR1 is MGHDK and CDR2 is SYGVNS. The CDR3 loop is CASSGSGPPGWQYF. DNA of the CDR3: TGTGCCAGCAGTGGGAGTGGGCCCCCAGGGTGGCAGTATTTT.

This clone has only one observation. The V gene is TRBV29-1, the J gene TRBJ2-1; no clear D. Trimming removed 1 base from V and 4 bases from J, with 8 bases in between. Germline V CDR1 and CDR2: SQVTM, ANQGSEA. This CDR3 spans 13 amino acids. The CDR3 bases are TGCAGCGTTGAAGCCACAGAGTACAATGAGCAGTTCTTC. It translates to CSVEATEYNEQFF.

The genes are TRBV29-1 and TRBJ2-7, with TRBD1 identical over 7 bases. CDR1 is SQVTM, CDR2 ANQGSEA, per germline. The CDR3 is 14 residues long. Trimming removed 6 bases from V and 1 base from J; junction bases left unmatched: 9. CDR3 nucleotide sequence: TGCAGCGTGAACCATGGACAGGTTTCCTACGAGCAGTACTTC. Translating gives CSVNHGQVSYEQYF.

The V gene is TRBV5-4, the J gene TRBJ2-3; D gene unclear. Germline V gene sequence: CDR1 SGHNT, CDR2 YYREEE (reference sequence). CDR3 length equals 15 residues. Trimming cost V 0 bases and J 0 bases, with 8 bases left between them. The CDR3 sequence: CASSLARGSTDTQYF. CDR3 nucleotides: TGTGCCAGCAGCTTGGCTCGCGGCAGCACAGATACGCAGTATTTT. Complete variable domain (other parts from reference TRBV5-4 and TRBJ2-3): ETGVTQSPTHLIKTRGQQVTLRCSSQSGHNTVSWYQQALGQGPQFIFQYYREEENGRGNFPPRFSGLQFPNYSSELNVNALELDDSALYLCASSLARGSTDTQYFGPGTRLTVL.

This rearrangement joins TRBV4-2 to TRBJ2-7; TRBD1 is a possible D gene (5 bases). Trimming took off 5 bases at V and 0 bases at J, with 17 bases between the two ends. Germline-derived CDR1 and CDR2 are LGHNA and YNFKEQ. This CDR3 comprises 16 residues. The CDR3 region is CASSNQPRQPSYEQYF. CDR3 DNA: TGTGCCAGCAGCAACCAACCGCGACAGCCCTCCTACGAGCAGTACTTC.

The chain is built from TRBV25-1 and TRBJ2-3, with 9 bases identical to TRBD1. Germline CDR1 is MGHDK and CDR2 is SYGVNS. CDR3 size: 13 residues. The junction had 1 base not matched to a gene; V was cut back by 6 bases and J by 3 bases. CDR3 nucleotides: TGTGCCAGCAGGGACAGGGGAACAGATACGCAGTATTTT. Protein sequence: CASRDRGTDTQYF. Looking up the rest from reference TRBV25-1 and TRBJ2-3 gives the full variable domain: EADIYQTPRYLVIGTGKKITLECSQTMGHDKMYWYQQDPGMELHLIHYSYGVNSTEKGDLSSESTVSRIRTEHFPLTLESARPSHTSQYLCASRDRGTDTQYFGPGTRLTVL.

The chain links TRBV19 to TRBJ1-6, with 10 bases that match TRBD1. Germline assignment: CDR1 LNHDA and CDR2 SQIVND (reference sequence). V gave up 3 bases and J gave up 1 base; unmatched junction bases: 0. The CDR3 sequence is 16 residues long. The chain's CDR3 is CASSMGQGSYNSPLHF. The CDR3 DNA follows: TGTGCCAGTAGTATGGGACAGGGGTCCTATAATTCACCCCTCCACTTT.

This clone was observed once. The chain recombines TRBV27 with TRBJ1-2, with 8 bases aligning to TRBD1. Germline CDR1 MNHEY, CDR2 SMNVEV (reference sequence). V trimming: 2 bases; J trimming: 8 bases; junction bases outside the gene matches: 7. The CDR3 is 14 amino acids. CDR3 region: CASSLRGTGEGYTF. CDR3 bases: TGTGCCAGCAGTTTAAGGGGGACAGGCGAGGGCTACACCTTC.

This clone occurred a few times. The rearrangement links TRBV2 to TRBJ1-5, with a possible D match to TRBD1 (5 bases). V lost 6 bases and J lost 0, with 9 bases in between. Germline lookup yields CDR1 SNHLY and CDR2 FYNNEI. The CDR3 loop spans 14 amino acids. Written as DNA, the CDR3 is TGTGCCAGCAGGGGGGGAAATAGCAATCAGCCCCAGCATTTT. It yields the protein CASRGGNSNQPQHF.

This clone showed up just once. The same CDR3 arises from other DNA sequences in this sample as well. The gene calls are TRBV5-1 and TRBJ2-5; D unclear. The CDR3 loop spans 12 amino acids. Per the germline V gene, CDR1 is SGHRS and CDR2 is YFSETQ. Trimming cost V 1 base and J 2 bases, with 3 bases left between them. CDR3 bases: TGCGCCAGCAGCTTGCCTCAAGAGACCCAGTACTTC. Protein: CASSLPQETQYF.

The chain combines TRBV5-1 with TRBJ2-2, with 7 bases lining up with TRBD1. This CDR3 contains 14 residues. Germline assignment: CDR1 SGHRS and CDR2 YFSETQ. With 3 bases clipped from V and 5 bases from J, the junction kept 4 bases outside the gene matches. CDR3 nucleotide sequence: TGCGCCAGCAGCTCGACAGGGACGACCGGGGAGCTGTTTTTT. This translates into CASSSTGTTGELFF.

The J gene is TRBJ1-1, the V gene TRBV28; a possible D gene is TRBD1 (6 bases). V gave up 4 bases and J gave up 5 bases, with 17 bases separating them. This CDR3 has 15 residues. Germline CDR1 and CDR2: MDHEN and SYDVKM. The CDR3 nucleotides read TGTGCCAGCAGTTCACCGGGGGGGGCGCGGACTGAAGCTTTCTTT. Translating gives CASSSPGGARTEAFF.

The chain joins TRBV4-1 to TRBJ2-5; D may be TRBD1 (5 bases). This CDR3 contains 15 residues. The V gene's germline CDR1 is MGHRA and CDR2 YSYEKL. V was pared by 4 bases and J by 4 bases, with 16 bases between. CDR3 sequence reads: CASSPDDRVGETQYF. DNA for the CDR3: TGCGCCAGCAGCCCGGACGACAGAGTAGGAGAGACCCAGTACTTC.

This clone was seen only once. The chain joins TRBV6-2 or TRBV6-3 to TRBJ1-2; D is unclear. CDR1 and CDR2 from the germline V gene are MNHEY and SVGEGT. Deletions cut 2 bases from V and 0 bases from J, with 10 bases between. This CDR3 has 15 amino acids. CDR3 DNA: TGTGCCAGCAGTTACGCCGGCAGGACTAACTATGGCTACACCTTC. It is translated as CASSYAGRTNYGYTF.

The rearrangement joins TRBV7-2 to TRBJ1-5; weak D call: TRBD1 (5 bases). This CDR3 has 13 amino acids. Germline lookup yields CDR1 SGHTA and CDR2 FQGNSA. V was shortened by 5 bases and J by 4 bases, with 9 bases between the two germline ends. CDR3 bases: TGTGCCAGCAGCCCCCAGGGAAATCAGCCCCAGCATTTT. Translated: CASSPQGNQPQHF.

This clone was picked up a small number of times. The gene calls are TRBV21-1 and TRBJ1-1; the table names TRBD1, a call not compared with the DNA. TRBV21-1 is given as a pseudogene. The CDR3 is 16 residues long. CDR3 amino acids: CASSQPGQLLNTEAFF. The CDR3 DNA follows: TGTGCCAGCAGCCAGCCGGGACAGCTGTTGAACACTGAAGCTTTCTTT.

The genes are TRBV19 and TRBJ1-5, with TRBD1 as a possible D gene (5 bases). The CDR3 spans 17 residues. Germline CDR1 and CDR2: LNHDA and SQIVND (reference sequence). V lost 3 bases and J 5 bases, leaving 20 bases between the germline ends. CDR3 region: CASSIGGAASPHQPQHF. The DNA of the CDR3 is TGTGCCAGTAGTATCGGTGGGGCTGCATCACCCCATCAGCCCCAGCATTTT.

This sequence joins TRBV5-4 and TRBJ2-1, with 9 nucleotides matching TRBD2. V dropped 3 bases and J dropped 7; count of bases not matched to a gene: 14. The germline CDR1 and CDR2 sequences are SGHNT and YYREEE (reference sequence). There are 17 residues in the CDR3. For the CDR3, the DNA is TGTGCCAGCAGCTCCAACCCGAATAGCGGGAGATTGAATGAGCAGTTCTTC. Its protein is CASSSNPNSGRLNEQFF.

This clone was seen a handful of times. This sequence joins TRBV6-5 and TRBJ2-7; perhaps TRBD2 as D (5 bases). CDR1 is MNHEY, CDR2 SVGAGI, per germline. The germline V and J ends were trimmed by 5 bases and 0 bases, with 11 bases remaining between them. The CDR3 spans 14 residues. CDR3 DNA sequence: TGTGCCAGCAGTCGCGGGTACAGCTCCTACGAGCAGTACTTC. Translated: CASSRGYSSYEQYF.

This clone was detected only a few times. Sequence at one end of the junction differs from germline and may be a read error. This chain links TRBV6-5 with TRBJ1-2; 8 bases are a match to TRBD1. Per germline, CDR1 MNHEY and CDR2 SVGAGI. This CDR3 region has 13 residues. The CDR3 DNA is TGTGCGAGCAAGGCAGGGGGCAACTATGGCTACACCTTC. Translation gives CASKAGGNYGYTF.

The chain's CDR3 is CASSLAGSRVSIQYF. The DNA of the CDR3 is TGTGCCAGCAGCTTAGCCGGGTCTAGAGTAAGCATTCAGTACTTC. The chain couples TRBV7-9 to TRBJ2-4; D remains unclear. Germline lookup yields CDR1 SEHNR and CDR2 FQNEAQ (reference sequence). The CDR3 has 15 amino acids. The V gene lost 0 bases and the J gene lost 9 bases, with 15 bases spanning the gap.

V and J are TRBV24-1 and TRBJ1-5, with TRBD1 as a possible D gene (6 bases). The ends were cut back, 3 bases at V and 9 bases at J, with 11 bases in the middle. Germline CDR1 reads KGHDR; CDR2 reads SFDVKD. The CDR3 contains 13 residues. The CDR3 protein is CATSDGGPGPQHF. For the CDR3, the DNA is TGTGCCACCAGTGATGGGGGCCCTGGGCCCCAGCATTTT.